The next 5 T cell receptor beta chains were all read from a single sample in a study of T cells after yellow fever vaccination. TCRdb processed the 5' RACE reads anew with MiXCR; each CDR3 protein has one entry. The sample holds under 300,000 distinct CDR3 sequences, under 15% seen once. Material: CD4+ T cells sorted from PBMCs, obtained 45 days after the yellow fever booster vaccination. These receptors all come from a man aged 30 to 45 who received the YFV17D yellow fever vaccine.

The V gene is TRBV4-3, the J gene TRBJ2-1; D not resolved. CDR3 length: 13 residues. V was shortened by 3 bases and J by 8 bases, with 11 bases between the two germline ends. The germline V gene encodes CDR1 LGHNA and CDR2 YSLEER. This chain's CDR3 is CASSHQNDDEQFF. CDR3 sequence (DNA): TGCGCCAGCAGCCACCAAAATGACGATGAGCAGTTCTTC.

With regard to this clonotype: The conserved closing phenylalanine or tryptophan is absent in this CDR3, likely reflecting a read error. This chain links TRBV7-3 with TRBJ2-6; D is unresolved. V was cut by 5 bases and J by 0 bases, with 5 bases left in between. This CDR3 is 14 amino acids long. Germline CDR1 and CDR2: SGHTA and FQGTGA. The CDR3 region is CASSPVSGANVLTL. CDR3 coding DNA: TGTGCCAGCAGCCCAGTCTCTGGGGCCAACGTCCTGACTTTA.

This clonotype has a handful of counts. The genes are TRBV20-1 and TRBJ2-2; TRBD1 matches 11 bases. The CDR3 has 14 amino acids. Germline CDR1 reads DFQATT; CDR2 reads SNEGSKA (reference sequence). The ends lost 6 bases at V and 7 bases at J; junction bases unmatched: 7. The CDR3 reads CSARDRGYGGELFF. The CDR3 bases are TGCAGTGCCCGGGACAGGGGGTACGGCGGGGAGCTGTTTTTT.

The V call is TRBV29-1, the J call TRBJ2-3, with D uncertain. CDR1 SQVTM and CDR2 ANQGSEA come from the germline V gene. The CDR3 length is 12 residues. V was clipped by 0 bases and J by 6 bases, with 7 bases between them. The DNA for the CDR3 is TGCAGCGTTGAAGAATGGCAGGATACGCAGTATTTT. Translation: CSVEEWQDTQYF.

In the case of this clonotype: A much larger clone lies one base from this, so it may be a read error. V gene TRBV18 combines with J gene TRBJ2-7; 11 nucleotides line up with TRBD1. The CDR3 runs to 14 residues. Per germline, CDR1 KGHSH and CDR2 LQKENI. CDR3 coding DNA: TGTGCCAGCTCCCAGGACAGGGGGCCCTACAAGCAGTACTTC. This sequence encodes CASSQDRGPYKQYF.